These T cell receptor beta chains were read from a single sample in a study of T cells in localized non-small cell lung cancer. Profiled with immunoSEQ multiplex PCR; TCRdb holds only in-frame clones, not every one. The repertoire consists of approximately 54,000 clones, with around 86% occurring once and the leading ten covering about 5%. Sequencing used peripheral blood, obtained before any cancer treatment. The receptors derive from a woman aged 40 to 75 with stage I lung adenocarcinoma. CDR3s include the opening cysteine and the closing phenylalanine or tryptophan. The order of the fields is CDR3 length, J gene, V gene, clone size, D gene, CDR3 DNA, CDR3 protein. D genes are given only for firm matches. Clone size, where shown, is once, few, many, or a class for clones that have expanded.

len: 13
j_gene: TRBJ1-2
v_gene: TRBV19
abundance: .
d_gene: .
CDR3nt: TGTGCCAGTAGTTTACGGGGAGTCTATGGCTACACCTTC
CDR3aa: CASSLRGVYGYTF

len: 13
j_gene: TRBJ1-5
v_gene: TRBV11-1
abundance: .
d_gene: .
CDR3nt: TGTGCCAGCAGCTTTTCGACGGGCGGGCCCCAGCATTTT
CDR3aa: CASSFSTGGPQHF

len: 15
j_gene: TRBJ2-1
v_gene: TRBV4-3
abundance: once
d_gene: TRBD2
CDR3nt: TGCGCCAGCAGCCAAGATGGGGCGGGGGTGGATGAGCAGTTCTTC
CDR3aa: CASSQDGAGVDEQFF

len: 16
j_gene: TRBJ2-5
v_gene: TRBV11-3
abundance: .
d_gene: TRBD2
CDR3nt: TGTGCCAGCAGCCCAGGCGGGGGGCAGGGAGAAGAGACCCAGTACTTC
CDR3aa: CASSPGGGQGEETQYF

len: 14
j_gene: TRBJ1-6
v_gene: TRBV15
abundance: .
d_gene: .
CDR3nt: TGTGCCACCAGCAGAGATACGGCCCCAACACCCCTCCACTTT
CDR3aa: CATSRDTAPTPLHF

len: 18
j_gene: TRBJ2-6
v_gene: TRBV7-2
abundance: .
d_gene: TRBD1
CDR3nt: TGTGCCAGCAGCCTGACAGGGGGCGCCTTTACTGGGGCCAACGTCCTGACTTTC
CDR3aa: CASSLTGGAFTGANVLTF

len: 12
j_gene: TRBJ2-1
v_gene: TRBV28
abundance: .
d_gene: .
CDR3nt: TGTGCCACTACGGGGGTCTACAATGAGCAGTTCTTC
CDR3aa: CATTGVYNEQFF

len: 13
j_gene: TRBJ2-6
v_gene: TRBV7-8
abundance: once
d_gene: .
CDR3nt: TGTGCCAGCAGCTTAGCTGGGGCCAACGTCCTGACTTTC
CDR3aa: CASSLAGANVLTF

len: 15
j_gene: TRBJ1-3
v_gene: TRBV6-1
abundance: .
d_gene: .
CDR3nt: TGTGCCAGCAGTGAAGCGTGGGGCGCCGGAAACACCATATATTTT
CDR3aa: CASSEAWGAGNTIYF

len: 18
j_gene: TRBJ2-3
v_gene: TRBV30
abundance: .
d_gene: .
CDR3nt: TGTGCCTGGAGTGTACTGTACCGGGACACCGAGGGAAAAGATACGCAGTATTTT
CDR3aa: CAWSVLYRDTEGKDTQYF

len: 13
j_gene: TRBJ1-3
v_gene: TRBV2
abundance: .
d_gene: .
CDR3nt: TGTGCCAGCAGTGGGGACGGTGGAAACACCATATATTTT
CDR3aa: CASSGDGGNTIYF